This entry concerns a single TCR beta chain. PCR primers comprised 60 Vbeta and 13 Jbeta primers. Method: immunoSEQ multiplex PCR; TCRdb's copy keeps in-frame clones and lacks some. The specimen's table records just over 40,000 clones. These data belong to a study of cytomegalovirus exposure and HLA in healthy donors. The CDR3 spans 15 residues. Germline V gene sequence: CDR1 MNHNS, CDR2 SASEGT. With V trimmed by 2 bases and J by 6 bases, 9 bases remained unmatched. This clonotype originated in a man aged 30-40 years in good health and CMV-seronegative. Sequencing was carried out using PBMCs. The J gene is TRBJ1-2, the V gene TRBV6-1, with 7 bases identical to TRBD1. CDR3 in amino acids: CASSEIWRGRDGYTF. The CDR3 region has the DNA TGTGCCAGCAGTGAAATATGGAGGGGGCGGGATGGCTACACCTTC.